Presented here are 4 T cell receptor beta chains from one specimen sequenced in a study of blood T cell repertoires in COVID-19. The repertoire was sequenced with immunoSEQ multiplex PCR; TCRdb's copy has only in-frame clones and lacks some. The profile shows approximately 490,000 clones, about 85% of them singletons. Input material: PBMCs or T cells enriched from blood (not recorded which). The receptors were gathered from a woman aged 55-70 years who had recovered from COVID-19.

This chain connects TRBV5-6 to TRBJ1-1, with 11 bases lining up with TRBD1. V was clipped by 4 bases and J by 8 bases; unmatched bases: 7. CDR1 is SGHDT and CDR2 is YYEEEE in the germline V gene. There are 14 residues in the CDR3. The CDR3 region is CASSTYRDRGEAFF. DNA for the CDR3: TGTGCCAGCAGCACATACCGGGACAGGGGGGAAGCTTTCTTT.

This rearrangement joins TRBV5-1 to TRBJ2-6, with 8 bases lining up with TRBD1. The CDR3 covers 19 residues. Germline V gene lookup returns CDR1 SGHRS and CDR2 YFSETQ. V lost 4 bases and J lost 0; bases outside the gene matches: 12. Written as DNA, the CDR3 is TGCGCCAGCAGCCCTGGCAGGGACAGGCTGGGCTCTGGGGCCAACGTCCTGACTTTC. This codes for CASSPGRDRLGSGANVLTF.

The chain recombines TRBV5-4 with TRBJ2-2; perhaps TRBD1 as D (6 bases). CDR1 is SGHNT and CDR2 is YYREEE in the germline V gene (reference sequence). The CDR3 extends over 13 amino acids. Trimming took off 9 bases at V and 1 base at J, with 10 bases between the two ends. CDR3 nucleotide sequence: TGTGCCACTCGCAGGGGGAACACCGGGGAGCTGTTTTTT. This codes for CATRRGNTGELFF.

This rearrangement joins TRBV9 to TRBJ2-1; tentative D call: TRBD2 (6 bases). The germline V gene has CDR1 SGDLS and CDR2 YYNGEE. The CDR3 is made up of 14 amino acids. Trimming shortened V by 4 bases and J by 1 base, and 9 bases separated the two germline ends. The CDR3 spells CASSFSGSYNEQFF. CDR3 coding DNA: TGTGCCAGCAGCTTTAGCGGTTCCTACAATGAGCAGTTCTTC.